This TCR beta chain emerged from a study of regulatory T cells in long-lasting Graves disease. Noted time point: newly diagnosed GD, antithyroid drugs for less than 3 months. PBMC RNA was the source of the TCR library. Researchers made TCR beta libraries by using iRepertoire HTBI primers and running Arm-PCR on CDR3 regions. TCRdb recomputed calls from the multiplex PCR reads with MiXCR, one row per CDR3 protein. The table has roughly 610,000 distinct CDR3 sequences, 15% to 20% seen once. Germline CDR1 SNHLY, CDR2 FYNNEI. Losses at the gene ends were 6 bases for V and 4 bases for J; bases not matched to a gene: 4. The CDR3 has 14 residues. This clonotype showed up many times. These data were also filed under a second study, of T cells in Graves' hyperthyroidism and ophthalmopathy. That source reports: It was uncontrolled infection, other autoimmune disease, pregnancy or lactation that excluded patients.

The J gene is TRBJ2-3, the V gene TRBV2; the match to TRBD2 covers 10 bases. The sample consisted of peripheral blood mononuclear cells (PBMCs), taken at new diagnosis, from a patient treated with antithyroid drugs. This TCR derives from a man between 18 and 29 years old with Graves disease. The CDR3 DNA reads TGTGCCAGCAGCGCTGGACTAGCGGCAGATACGCAGTATTTT. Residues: CASSAGLAADTQYF.